This T cell receptor beta chain stems from a study of cytomegalovirus exposure and HLA in healthy donors. Whole-study findings and limits: Listed as cytomegalovirus-associated were 150 or so TCR beta chains. The authors confirmed in vitro that a few CMV-associated chains were specific for CMV antigens. The study carried out a later analysis of TCR beta sequences. It associated 16,951 of them with specific HLA alleles at a false discovery rate of 0.05.

As concerns this clone: The antigen remains unidentified.

PCR employed 60 Vbeta and 13 Jbeta primers. Sequenced by immunoSEQ multiplex PCR; TCRdb stores in-frame clones only, minus some. The data show some 87,000 clones, around three quarters seen once. Though nominally healthy at sampling, donors likely had unrecorded immune exposures. V was cut by 0 bases and J by 9 bases, with 10 bases left in between. The CDR3 length is 14 residues. Germline CDR1 SGHRS, CDR2 YFSETQ. J is TRBJ1-6 and V is TRBV5-1, with a tentative D call TRBD1 (5 bases). Sequences were obtained from PBMCs. The TCR originated in a woman aged 45-65 years in good health and CMV-seropositive. CDR3 in DNA: TGCGCCAGCAGCTTGGCGGGGGATGGTTCACCCCTCCACTTT. The encoded protein is CASSLAGDGSPLHF.